The 5 T cell receptor beta chains listed next were all sequenced from one sample in a study of naive and memory T cell subsets. Their recognized antigens are unknown. Overall study results and limits: Naive repertoires, especially CD8, held a few larger clonotypes, possibly memory cells re-expressing CD45RA.

Both TRBC1 and TRBC2 were covered by a beta constant-region primer of two equimolar oligonucleotides. Ligated cDNA was amplified by four rounds of PCR with nested alpha and beta constant-region primers and SP2. TCRdb reprocessed the UMI-ligation and nested PCR reads with MiXCR, giving one entry per CDR3 protein. The table includes about 160,000 distinct CDR3 sequences, approximately 22% detected once. The sample taken for sequencing was naive CD4+ T cells from blood. These receptors were taken from a human donor in good health.

The chain carries TRBV29-1 and TRBJ2-2; 7 bases are shared with TRBD1. V trimming: 5 bases; J trimming: 3 bases; junction bases outside the gene matches: 3. The V gene's germline CDR1 is SQVTM and CDR2 ANQGSEA. The CDR3 totals 13 residues. The CDR3 protein is CSVRQGDTGELFF. CDR3 sequence (DNA): TGCAGCGTTAGACAGGGAGACACCGGGGAGCTGTTTTTT.

This sequence joins TRBV29-1 and TRBJ1-1; D is uncertain. Per the germline V gene, CDR1 is SQVTM and CDR2 is ANQGSEA. The CDR3 is 15 residues long. The V end was cut by 5 bases, the J end by 0 bases, with 16 bases between. The CDR3 protein is CSVHGLLRMNTEAFF. The CDR3 DNA sequence: TGCAGCGTTCATGGTCTCCTCAGGATGAACACTGAAGCTTTCTTT.

This clonotype was counted many times. CDR3 in DNA: TGCAGCGTTGAAGAGATGTCGGGAAGCTACAATGAGCAGTTCTTC. It codes for CSVEEMSGSYNEQFF. V and J are TRBV29-1 and TRBJ2-1; a possible D gene is TRBD2 (5 bases). Germline assignment: CDR1 SQVTM and CDR2 ANQGSEA. Trimming took off 0 bases at V and 3 bases at J, with 12 bases between the two ends. This CDR3 contains 15 residues.

The chain recombines TRBV5-1 with TRBJ1-1; D uncertain. The CDR3 has 14 residues. V lost 0 bases and J lost 2, with 8 bases in between. CDR1 is SGHRS and CDR2 is YFSETQ in the germline V gene. The CDR3 sequence: CASSLVPQNTEAFF. For the CDR3, the DNA is TGCGCCAGCAGCTTGGTTCCACAAAACACTGAAGCTTTCTTT.

The J gene is TRBJ2-1, the V gene TRBV20-1; 14 nucleotides agree with TRBD2. CDR1 and CDR2 (germline): DFQATT, SNEGSKA (reference sequence). The CDR3 contains 14 residues. V was pared by 5 bases and J by 6 bases, with 3 bases of the junction left unmatched. CDR3 region: CSALTSGRGNEQFF. CDR3 sequence (DNA): TGCAGTGCTCTGACTAGCGGGAGGGGCAATGAGCAGTTCTTC.